This T cell receptor beta chain was captured by sequencing in a study of identical twins. With respect to this clonotype: The antigen remains unidentified.

The study's findings and limits: Conclusions were based on cross-sectional statistical analysis, without following the same donors.

CDR3 length: 13 residues. Germline assignment: CDR1 SGHRS and CDR2 YFSETQ. V was cut by 3 bases and J by 0 bases, with 7 bases left in between. Template switching created a universal primer site, and the cDNA included unique molecular identifiers. TCRdb reanalysed the 5' RACE reads using MiXCR and keeps one entry per CDR3 protein. The table includes 350,000 or so distinct CDR3 sequences, 9% detected once. Healthy Caucasian individuals made up all the donors. The rearrangement joins TRBV5-1 to TRBJ2-7; D may match TRBD1 or TRBD2 (5 bases each). The clonotype was recovered from a woman in her forties or fifties in good health. Material: naive T cells sorted from blood. The CDR3 bases are TGCGCCAGCAGCTGGGACGCCTCCTACGAGCAGTACTTC. Residues: CASSWDASYEQYF.